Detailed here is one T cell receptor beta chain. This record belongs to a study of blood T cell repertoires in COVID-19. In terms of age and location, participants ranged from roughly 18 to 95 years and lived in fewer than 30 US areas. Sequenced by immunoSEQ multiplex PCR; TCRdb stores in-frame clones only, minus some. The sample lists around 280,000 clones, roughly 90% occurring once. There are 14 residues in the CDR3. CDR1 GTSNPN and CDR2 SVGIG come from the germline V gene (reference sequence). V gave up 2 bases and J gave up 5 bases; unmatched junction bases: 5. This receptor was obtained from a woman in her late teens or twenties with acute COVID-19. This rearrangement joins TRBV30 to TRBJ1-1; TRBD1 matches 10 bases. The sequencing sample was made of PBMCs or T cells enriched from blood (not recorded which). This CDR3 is CAWSRDRGRTEAFF. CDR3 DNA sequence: TGTGCCTGGAGTCGCGACAGGGGGCGGACTGAAGCTTTCTTT.